This T cell receptor (beta chain) was profiled in a study of OX40 agonist ivuxolimab in advanced cancers. Looking at the study overall: In this trial design, patients received ivuxolimab intravenously at 0.01 to 10 mg/kg every 2 weeks.

This CDR3 is 12 amino acids long. V dropped 0 bases and J dropped 4 bases, with 6 bases sitting between them. Germline V lookup: CDR1 GTSNPN, CDR2 SVGIG (reference sequence). At baseline, cycle 4 day 1, and cycle 7 day 1, blood was sampled. Clones were sequenced by immunoSEQ multiplex PCR, and TCRdb holds only the in-frame ones, with some missing. Found here are over 30,000 clones, roughly four fifths of them singletons; the top ten hold about 2%. The origin of this receptor is an adult with an advanced solid tumor such as melanoma, head and neck, liver or kidney cancer. The chain is built from TRBV30 and TRBJ1-1; D possibly corresponds to TRBD1 (5 bases). The starting material was CD4+ or CD8+ T cells sorted from blood, obtained in a trial of the OX40 agonist ivuxolimab. The CDR3 bases are TGTGCCTGGAGTGTTGGGGGCACTGAAGCTTTCTTT. Translating gives CAWSVGGTEAFF.